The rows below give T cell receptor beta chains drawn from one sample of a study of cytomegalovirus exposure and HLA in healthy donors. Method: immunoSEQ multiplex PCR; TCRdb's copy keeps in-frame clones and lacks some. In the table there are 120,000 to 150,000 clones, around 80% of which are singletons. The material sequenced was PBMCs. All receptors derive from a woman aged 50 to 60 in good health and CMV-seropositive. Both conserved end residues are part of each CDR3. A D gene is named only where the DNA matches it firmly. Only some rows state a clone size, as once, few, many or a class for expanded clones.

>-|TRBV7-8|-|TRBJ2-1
TGTGCCAGCAGCTTAGTAGATGAGCAGTTCTTC
CASSLVDEQFF
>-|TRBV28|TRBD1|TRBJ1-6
TGTGCCAGCAGTGCCCTTTCCGGGACAGGGAGTTCACCCCTCCACTTT
CASSALSGTGSSPLHF
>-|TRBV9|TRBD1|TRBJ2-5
TGTGCCAGCAGCGTAGGTCCAGGGGGCGGCGAGACCCAGTACTTC
CASSVGPGGGETQYF
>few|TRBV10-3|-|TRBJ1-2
TGTGCCATCAGGGGGCCGGGACAACTCTATGGCTACACCTTC
CAIRGPGQLYGYTF
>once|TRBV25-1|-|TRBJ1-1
TGTGCCAGCAGTGAGAACTCAGGGTTCCCAACTGAAGCTTTCTTT
CASSENSGFPTEAFF
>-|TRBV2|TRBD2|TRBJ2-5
TGTGCCAGCAGGGCGGGGGGGTCCCAAGAGACCCAGTACTTC
CASRAGGSQETQYF
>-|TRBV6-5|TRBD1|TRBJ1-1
TGTGCCAGCAGTAGACAGGGGGCGGTTACTGAAGCTTTCTTT
CASSRQGAVTEAFF
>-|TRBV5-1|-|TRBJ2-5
TGCGCCAGTTACCGGGAACCGCTTCAAGAGACCCAGTACTTC
CASYREPLQETQYF
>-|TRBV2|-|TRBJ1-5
TGTGCCAGCAGTGCGTTTCAGCAGCCCCAGCATTTT
CASSAFQQPQHF
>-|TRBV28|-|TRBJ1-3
TGTGCCAGCAGTTTTACCGGGGATGGAAACACCATATATTTT
CASSFTGDGNTIYF
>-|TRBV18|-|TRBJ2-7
TGTGCCAGCTCACCCCCGTCCGGCTACGAGCAGTACTTC
CASSPPSGYEQYF
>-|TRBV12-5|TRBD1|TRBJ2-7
TGTGCTAGTGGGGATGGACAGGGGGCTTACGAGCAGTACTTC
CASGDGQGAYEQYF
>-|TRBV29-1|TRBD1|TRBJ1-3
TGCAGCACACTAGACAGGGGTTCTGGAAACACCATATATTTT
CSTLDRGSGNTIYF
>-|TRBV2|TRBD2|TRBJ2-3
TGTGCCAGCAGGGTTCTAGCGGGGGGGCCAGATACGCAGTATTTT
CASRVLAGGPDTQYF
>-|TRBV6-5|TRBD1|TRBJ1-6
TGTGCCAGCAGTTACCAGACAGGGGAGAATAATTCACCCCTCCACTTT
CASSYQTGENNSPLHF
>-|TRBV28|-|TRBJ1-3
TGTGCCAGCAGTTTTCATAGCAACCGGAACACCATATATTTT
CASSFHSNRNTIYF
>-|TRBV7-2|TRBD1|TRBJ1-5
TGTGCCAGCAGCTTAGACCGACAGGGCGCGAAGGGCAATCAGCCCCAGCATTTT
CASSLDRQGAKGNQPQHF
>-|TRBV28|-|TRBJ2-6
TGTGCCAGCAGTTCCCCGGGGGGCACTGGGGCCAACGTCCTGACTTTC
CASSSPGGTGANVLTF
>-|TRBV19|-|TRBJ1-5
TGTGCCAGTCATATCGCGGGCGGACAGCCCCAGCATTTT
CASHIAGGQPQHF
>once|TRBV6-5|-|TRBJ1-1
TGTGCCAGCAGTTACAGCAGGCTCACTGAAGCTTTCTTT
CASSYSRLTEAFF
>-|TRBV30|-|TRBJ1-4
TGTGCCTGGACGAGGGGGACAACTAATGAAAAACTGTTTTTT
CAWTRGTTNEKLFF
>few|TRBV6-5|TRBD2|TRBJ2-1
TGTGCCAGCAGTTACGGTCGGCTAGCGGGGGCCAATGAGCAGTTCTTC
CASSYGRLAGANEQFF
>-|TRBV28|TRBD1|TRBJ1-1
TGTGCCAGCAAACAGGGGGCCGGGGGCACTGAAGCTTTCTTT
CASKQGAGGTEAFF
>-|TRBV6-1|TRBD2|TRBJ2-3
TGTGCCAGCAGTGAATTGGCCCCGGGAGCGGGGGGGCGGGAAGATACGCAGTATTTT
CASSELAPGAGGREDTQYF
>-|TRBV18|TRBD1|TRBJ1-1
TGTGCCAGCTCACCACCAAATCAGGGGGCACCGAACACTGAAGCTTTCTTT
CASSPPNQGAPNTEAFF
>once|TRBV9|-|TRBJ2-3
TGTGCCAGCAGCGTAGCCCTCACAGATACGCAGTATTTT
CASSVALTDTQYF
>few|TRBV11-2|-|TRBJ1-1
TGTGCCAGCAGCGTACGGGACACTGAAGCTTTCTTT
CASSVRDTEAFF
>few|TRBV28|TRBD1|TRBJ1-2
TGTGCCAGCAGTTCAATACAGGGGGCGGGTGGCTACACCTTC
CASSSIQGAGGYTF
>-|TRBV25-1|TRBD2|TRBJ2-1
TGTGCCAGCAGTGAATTTACGGGGGGTACCTACAATGGGCAGTTCTTC
CASSEFTGGTYNGQFF
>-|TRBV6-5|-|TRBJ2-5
TGTGCCAGCAGTCTAGGGGGGGCTCAAGAGACCCAGTACTTC
CASSLGGAQETQYF
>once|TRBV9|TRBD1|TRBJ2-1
TGTGCCAGCAGCGTAGACGGCAGGGGGATCGGTGAGCAGTTCTTC
CASSVDGRGIGEQFF